The TCR beta chain described here comes from a study of blood T cell repertoires in COVID-19. In the study overall: From T cells, B-cell-depleted T cells, or PBMCs came the material, which was cDNA or gDNA.

In terms of age and location, participants ranged from roughly 18 to 90 years and lived in approximately 24 US areas. Donors in Cohort 3 who had recovered were those with two negative PCRs, healthcare professional clearance, or resolution of their symptoms. Source study methods: Estimates of nucleated cell counts were drawn from the amplification of reference gene primers. The repertoire was sequenced with immunoSEQ multiplex PCR; TCRdb's copy has only in-frame clones and lacks some. V, J and clone size derive from that table, while D and trimming were established from the DNA sequence. The repertoire holds hundreds of thousands of clones, approximately 90% seen once, with roughly 1.1% in the top ten. Germline lookup yields CDR1 SGHRS and CDR2 YFSETQ. The V and J ends lost 0 bases and 1 base respectively, with 7 bases between them. The CDR3 covers 15 residues.

The receptor's source is a man aged 25 to 45 who had recovered from COVID-19. This chain joins TRBV5-1 and TRBJ2-2; weak D call: TRBD1 (5 bases). Sequenced sample: PBMCs or T cells enriched from blood (not recorded which). CDR3 nucleotide sequence: TGCGCCAGCAGCTTGGGAGACAGGAACACCGGGGAGCTGTTTTTT. It codes for CASSLGDRNTGELFF.